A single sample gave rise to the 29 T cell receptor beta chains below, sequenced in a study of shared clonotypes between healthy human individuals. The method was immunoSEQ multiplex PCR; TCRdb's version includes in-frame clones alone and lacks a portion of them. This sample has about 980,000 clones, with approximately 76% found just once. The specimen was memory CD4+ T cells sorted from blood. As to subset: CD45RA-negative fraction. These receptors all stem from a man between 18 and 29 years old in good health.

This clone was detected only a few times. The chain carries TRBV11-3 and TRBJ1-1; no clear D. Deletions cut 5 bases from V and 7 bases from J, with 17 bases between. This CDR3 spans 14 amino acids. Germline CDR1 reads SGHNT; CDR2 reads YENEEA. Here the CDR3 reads CASSLRPSGGEAFF. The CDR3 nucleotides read TGTGCCAGCAGCCTCAGACCATCGGGCGGTGAAGCTTTCTTT.

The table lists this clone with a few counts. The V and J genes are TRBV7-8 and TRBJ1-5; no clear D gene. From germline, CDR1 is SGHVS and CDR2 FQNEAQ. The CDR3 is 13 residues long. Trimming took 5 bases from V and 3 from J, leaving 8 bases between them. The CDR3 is CASSLGPNQPQHF. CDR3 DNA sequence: TGTGCCAGCAGCCTTGGGCCCAATCAGCCCCAGCATTTT.

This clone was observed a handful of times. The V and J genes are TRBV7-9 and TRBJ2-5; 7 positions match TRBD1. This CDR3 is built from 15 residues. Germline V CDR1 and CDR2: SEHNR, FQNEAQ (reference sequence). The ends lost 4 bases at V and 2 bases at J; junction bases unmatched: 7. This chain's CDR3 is CASSSGTDIQETQYF. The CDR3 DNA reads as TGTGCCAGCAGCTCCGGGACAGACATACAAGAGACCCAGTACTTC.

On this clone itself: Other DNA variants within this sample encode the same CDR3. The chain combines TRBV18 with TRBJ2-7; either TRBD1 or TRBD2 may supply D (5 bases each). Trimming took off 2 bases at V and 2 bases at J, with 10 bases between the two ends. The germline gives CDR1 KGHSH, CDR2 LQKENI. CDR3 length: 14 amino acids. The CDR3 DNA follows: TGTGCCAGCTCACCAGGGACGGAAACCTACGAGCAGTACTTC. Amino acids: CASSPGTETYEQYF.

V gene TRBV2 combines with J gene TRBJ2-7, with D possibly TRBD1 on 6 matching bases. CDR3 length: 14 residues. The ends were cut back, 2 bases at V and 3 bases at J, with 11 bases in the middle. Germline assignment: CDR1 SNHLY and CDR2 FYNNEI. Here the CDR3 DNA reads TGTGCCAGCAGTGAACGCACCAGGGGCTACGAGCAGTACTTC. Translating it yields CASSERTRGYEQYF.

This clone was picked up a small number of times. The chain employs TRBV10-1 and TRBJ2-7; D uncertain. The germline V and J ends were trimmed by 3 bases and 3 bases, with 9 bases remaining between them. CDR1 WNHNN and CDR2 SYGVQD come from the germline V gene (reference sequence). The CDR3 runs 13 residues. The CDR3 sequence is CASSDSDGYEQYF. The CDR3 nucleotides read TGCGCCAGCAGTGATAGTGACGGCTACGAGCAGTACTTC.

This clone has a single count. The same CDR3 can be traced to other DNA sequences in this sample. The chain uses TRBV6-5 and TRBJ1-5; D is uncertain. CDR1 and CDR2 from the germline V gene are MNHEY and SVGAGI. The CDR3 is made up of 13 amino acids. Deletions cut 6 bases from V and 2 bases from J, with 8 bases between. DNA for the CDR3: TGTGCCAGCAGGGCTGGGGGCAATCAGCCCCAGCATTTT. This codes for CASRAGGNQPQHF.

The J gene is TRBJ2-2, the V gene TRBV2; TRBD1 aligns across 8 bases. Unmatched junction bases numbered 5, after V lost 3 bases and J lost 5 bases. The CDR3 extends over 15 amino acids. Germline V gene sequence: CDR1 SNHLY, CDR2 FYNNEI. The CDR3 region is CASSEDRVGTGELFF. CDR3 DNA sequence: TGTGCCAGCAGTGAGGACAGGGTGGGGACCGGGGAGCTGTTTTTT.

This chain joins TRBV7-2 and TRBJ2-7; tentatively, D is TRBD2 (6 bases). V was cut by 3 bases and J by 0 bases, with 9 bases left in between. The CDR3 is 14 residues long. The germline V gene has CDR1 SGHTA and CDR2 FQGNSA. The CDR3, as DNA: TGTGCCAGCAGCTTCGGCGGGACCTCCTACGAGCAGTACTTC. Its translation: CASSFGGTSYEQYF.

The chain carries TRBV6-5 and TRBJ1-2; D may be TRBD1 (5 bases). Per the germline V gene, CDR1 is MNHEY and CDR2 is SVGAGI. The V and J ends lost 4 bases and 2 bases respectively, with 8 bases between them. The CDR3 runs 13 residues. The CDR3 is CASSFNRNYGYTF. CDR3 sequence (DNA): TGTGCCAGCAGTTTCAACAGGAACTATGGCTACACCTTC.

This CDR3 reads CAISEVGQANSPLHF. The CDR3 DNA reads as TGTGCCATCAGTGAGGTGGGGCAGGCGAATTCACCCCTCCACTTT. The rearrangement links TRBV10-3 to TRBJ1-6, with D possibly TRBD1 on 5 matching bases. V was trimmed by 2 bases and J by 7 bases, leaving 12 bases between them. This CDR3 has 15 amino acids. Germline CDR1 is ENHRY and CDR2 is SYGVKD.

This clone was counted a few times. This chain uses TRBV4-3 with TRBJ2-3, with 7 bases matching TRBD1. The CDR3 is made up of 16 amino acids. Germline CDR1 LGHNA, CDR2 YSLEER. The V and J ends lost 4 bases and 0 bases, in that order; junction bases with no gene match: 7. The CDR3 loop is CASSPKGTVSTDTQYF. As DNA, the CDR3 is TGCGCCAGCAGCCCCAAGGGGACAGTGAGCACAGATACGCAGTATTTT.

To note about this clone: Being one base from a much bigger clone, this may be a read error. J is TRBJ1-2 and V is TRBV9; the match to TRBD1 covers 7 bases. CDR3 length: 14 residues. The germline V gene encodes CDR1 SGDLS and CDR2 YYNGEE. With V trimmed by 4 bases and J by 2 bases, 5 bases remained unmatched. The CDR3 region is CASSPQTGNYGYTF. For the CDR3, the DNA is TGTGCCAGCAGCCCCCAGACAGGGAACTATGGCTACACCTTC.

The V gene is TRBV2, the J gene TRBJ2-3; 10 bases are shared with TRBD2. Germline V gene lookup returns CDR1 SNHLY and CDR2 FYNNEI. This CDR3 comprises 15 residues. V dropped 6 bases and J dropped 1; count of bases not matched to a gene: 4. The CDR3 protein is CASRVGTSGTDTQYF. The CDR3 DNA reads TGTGCCAGCAGGGTCGGGACTAGCGGCACAGATACGCAGTATTTT.

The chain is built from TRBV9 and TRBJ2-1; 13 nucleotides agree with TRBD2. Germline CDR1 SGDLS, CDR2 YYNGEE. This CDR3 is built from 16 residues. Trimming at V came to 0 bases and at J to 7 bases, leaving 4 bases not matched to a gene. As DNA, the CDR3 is TGTGCCAGCAGCGTAGGTGCGGGACTAGCGGGGAATGAGCAGTTCTTC. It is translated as CASSVGAGLAGNEQFF.

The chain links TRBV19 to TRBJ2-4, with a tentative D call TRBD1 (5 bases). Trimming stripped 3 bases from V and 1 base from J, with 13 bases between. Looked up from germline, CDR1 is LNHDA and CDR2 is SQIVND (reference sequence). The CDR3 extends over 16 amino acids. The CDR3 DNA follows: TGTGCCAGTAGTATCCCGCCCAGGGTGGCCAAAAACATTCAGTACTTC. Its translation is CASSIPPRVAKNIQYF.

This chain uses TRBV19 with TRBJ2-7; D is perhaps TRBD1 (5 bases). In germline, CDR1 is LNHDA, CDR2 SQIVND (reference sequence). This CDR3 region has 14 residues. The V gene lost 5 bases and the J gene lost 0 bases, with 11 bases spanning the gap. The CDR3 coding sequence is TGTGCCAGTAGTTCAATAGACAGCTCCTACGAGCAGTACTTC. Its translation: CASSSIDSSYEQYF.

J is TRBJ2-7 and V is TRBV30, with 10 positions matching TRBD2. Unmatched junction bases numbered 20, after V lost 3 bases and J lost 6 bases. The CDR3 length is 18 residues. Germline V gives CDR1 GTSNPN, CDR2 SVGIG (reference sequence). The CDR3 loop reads CAWRTRTSGLFFLREQYF. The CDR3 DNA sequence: TGTGCCTGGAGAACAAGGACTAGCGGCCTTTTCTTTCTCCGCGAGCAGTACTTC.

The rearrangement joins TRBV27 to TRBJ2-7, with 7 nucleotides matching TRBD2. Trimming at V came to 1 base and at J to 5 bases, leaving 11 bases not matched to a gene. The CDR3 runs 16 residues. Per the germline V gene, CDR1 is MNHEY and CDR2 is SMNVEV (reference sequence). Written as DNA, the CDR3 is TGTGCCAGCAGTTTATATCGACGGCTAGCGGCTAACGAGCAGTACTTC. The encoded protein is CASSLYRRLAANEQYF.

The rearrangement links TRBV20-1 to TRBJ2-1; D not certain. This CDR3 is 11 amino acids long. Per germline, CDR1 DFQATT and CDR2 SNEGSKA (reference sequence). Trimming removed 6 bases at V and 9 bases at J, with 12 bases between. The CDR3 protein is CSAPRASEQFF. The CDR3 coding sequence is TGCAGTGCCCCAAGGGCTAGTGAGCAGTTCTTC.

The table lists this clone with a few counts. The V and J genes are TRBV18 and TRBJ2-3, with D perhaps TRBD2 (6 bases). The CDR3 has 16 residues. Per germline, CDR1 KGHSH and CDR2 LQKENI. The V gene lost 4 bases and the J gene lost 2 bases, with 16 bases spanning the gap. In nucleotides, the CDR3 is TGTGCCAGCTCACAAGACTGGAGGGACCCCACAGATACGCAGTATTTT. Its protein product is CASSQDWRDPTDTQYF. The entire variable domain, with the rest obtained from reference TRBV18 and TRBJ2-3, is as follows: NAGVMQNPRHLVRRRGQEARLRCSPMKGHSHVYWYRQLPEEGLKFMVYLQKENIIDESGMPKERFSAEFPKEGPSILRIQQVVRGDSAAYFCASSQDWRDPTDTQYFGPGTRLTVL.

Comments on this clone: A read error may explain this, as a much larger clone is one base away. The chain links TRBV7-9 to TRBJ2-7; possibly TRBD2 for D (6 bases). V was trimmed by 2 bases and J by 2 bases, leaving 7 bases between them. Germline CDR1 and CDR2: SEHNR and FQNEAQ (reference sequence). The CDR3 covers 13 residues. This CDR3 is CASSLRLAYEQYF. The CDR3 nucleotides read TGTGCCAGCAGCTTACGACTAGCCTACGAGCAGTACTTC. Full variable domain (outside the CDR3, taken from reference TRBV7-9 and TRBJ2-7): DTGVSQNPRHKITKRGQNVTFRCDPISEHNRLYWYRQTLGQGPEFLTYFQNEAQLEKSRLLSDRFSAERPKGSFSTLEIQRTEQGDSAMYLCASSLRLAYEQYFGPGTRLTVT.

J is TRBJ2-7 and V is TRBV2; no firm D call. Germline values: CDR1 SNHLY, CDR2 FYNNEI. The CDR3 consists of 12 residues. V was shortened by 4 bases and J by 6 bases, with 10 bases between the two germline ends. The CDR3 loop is CASSVGPGEQYF. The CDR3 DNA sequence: TGTGCCAGCAGTGTAGGACCGGGCGAGCAGTACTTC.

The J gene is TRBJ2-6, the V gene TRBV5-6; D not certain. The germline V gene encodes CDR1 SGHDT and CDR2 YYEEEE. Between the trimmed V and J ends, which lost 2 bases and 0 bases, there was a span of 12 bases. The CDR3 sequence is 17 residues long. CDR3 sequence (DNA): TGTGCCAGCAGCTTTCTGTTAGAAGTCTCTGGGGCCAACGTCCTGACTTTC. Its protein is CASSFLLEVSGANVLTF.

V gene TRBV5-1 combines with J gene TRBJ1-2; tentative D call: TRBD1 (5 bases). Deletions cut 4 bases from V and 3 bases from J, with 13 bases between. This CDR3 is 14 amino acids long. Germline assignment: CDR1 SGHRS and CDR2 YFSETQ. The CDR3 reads CASSPGGFDYGYTF. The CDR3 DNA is TGCGCCAGCAGCCCCGGGGGTTTTGACTATGGCTACACCTTC.

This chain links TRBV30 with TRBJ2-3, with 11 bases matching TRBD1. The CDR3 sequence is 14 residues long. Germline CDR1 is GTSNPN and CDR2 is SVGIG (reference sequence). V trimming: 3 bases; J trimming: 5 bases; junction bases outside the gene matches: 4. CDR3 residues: CAWRDRGPKDTQYF. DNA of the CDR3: TGTGCCTGGAGGGACAGGGGGCCTAAAGATACGCAGTATTTT.

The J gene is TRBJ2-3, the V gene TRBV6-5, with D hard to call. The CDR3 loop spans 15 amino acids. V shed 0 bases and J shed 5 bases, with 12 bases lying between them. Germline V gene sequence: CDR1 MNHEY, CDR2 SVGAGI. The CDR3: CASSYSGLSGDTQYF. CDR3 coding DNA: TGTGCCAGCAGTTACTCTGGCCTCTCCGGAGATACGCAGTATTTT.

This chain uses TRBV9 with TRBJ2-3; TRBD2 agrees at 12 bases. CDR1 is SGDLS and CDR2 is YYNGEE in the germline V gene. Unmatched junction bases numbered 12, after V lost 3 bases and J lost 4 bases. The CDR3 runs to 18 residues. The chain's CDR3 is CASSASPMTSGGADTQYF. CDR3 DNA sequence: TGTGCCAGCAGCGCCAGTCCTATGACTAGCGGGGGCGCAGATACGCAGTATTTT.

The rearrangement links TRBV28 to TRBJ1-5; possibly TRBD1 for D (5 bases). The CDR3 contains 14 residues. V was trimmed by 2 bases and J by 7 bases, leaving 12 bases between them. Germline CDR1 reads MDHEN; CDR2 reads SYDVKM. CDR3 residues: CASSLRGVEQPQHF. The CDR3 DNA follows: TGTGCCAGCAGTTTACGGGGGGTAGAACAGCCCCAGCATTTT.